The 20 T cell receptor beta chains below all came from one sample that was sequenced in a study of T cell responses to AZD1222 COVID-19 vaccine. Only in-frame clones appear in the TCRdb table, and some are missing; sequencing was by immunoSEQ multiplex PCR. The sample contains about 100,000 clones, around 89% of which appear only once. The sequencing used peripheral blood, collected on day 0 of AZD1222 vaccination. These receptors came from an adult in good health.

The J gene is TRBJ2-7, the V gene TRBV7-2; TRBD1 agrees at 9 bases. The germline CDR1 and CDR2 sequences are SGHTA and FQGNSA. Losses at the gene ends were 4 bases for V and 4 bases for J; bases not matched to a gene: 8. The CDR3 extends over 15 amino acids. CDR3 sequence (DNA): TGTGCCAGCAGCTCCTACAGGGGGCGCGGGTACGAGCAGTACTTC. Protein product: CASSSYRGRGYEQYF. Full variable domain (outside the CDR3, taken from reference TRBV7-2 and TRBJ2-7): GAGVSQSPSNKVTEKGKDVELRCDPISGHTALYWYRQSLGQGLEFLIYFQGNSAPDKSGLPSDRFSAERTGGSVSTLTIQRTQQEDSAVYLCASSSYRGRGYEQYFGPGTRLTVT.

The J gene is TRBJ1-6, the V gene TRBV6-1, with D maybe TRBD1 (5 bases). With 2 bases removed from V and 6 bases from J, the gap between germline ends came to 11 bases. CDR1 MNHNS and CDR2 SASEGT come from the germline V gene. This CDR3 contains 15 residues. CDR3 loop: CASSEIGQGNSPLHF. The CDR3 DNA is TGTGCCAGCAGTGAAATAGGGCAGGGTAATTCACCCCTCCACTTT.

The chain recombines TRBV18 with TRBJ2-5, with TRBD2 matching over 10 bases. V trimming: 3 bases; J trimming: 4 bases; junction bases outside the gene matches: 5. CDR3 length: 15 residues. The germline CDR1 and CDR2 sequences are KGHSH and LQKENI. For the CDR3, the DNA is TGTGCCAGCTCACCCGCAGCGGGAGGGGGAGAGACCCAGTACTTC. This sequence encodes CASSPAAGGGETQYF.

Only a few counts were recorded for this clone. CDR3 sequence reads: CASSLADGAGNEQYF. DNA for the CDR3: TGCGCCAGCAGCTTGGCCGACGGGGCAGGGAACGAGCAGTACTTC. The chain recombines TRBV5-1 with TRBJ2-7; either TRBD1 or TRBD2 may fit D (5 bases each). The CDR3 sequence is 15 residues long. V lost 0 bases and J lost 5, with 15 bases in between. Per the germline V gene, CDR1 is SGHRS and CDR2 is YFSETQ.

CDR3 residues: CASSYQGGLAGGDGTDTQYF. The CDR3 DNA reads TGTGCCAGCAGTTACCAGGGGGGACTAGCGGGAGGGGACGGCACAGATACGCAGTATTTT. The chain has TRBV6-2 or TRBV6-3 and TRBJ2-3; 16 bases match TRBD2. Germline CDR1 reads MNHEY; CDR2 reads SVGEGT. V gave up 2 bases and J gave up 1 base; unmatched junction bases: 9. There are 20 residues in the CDR3.

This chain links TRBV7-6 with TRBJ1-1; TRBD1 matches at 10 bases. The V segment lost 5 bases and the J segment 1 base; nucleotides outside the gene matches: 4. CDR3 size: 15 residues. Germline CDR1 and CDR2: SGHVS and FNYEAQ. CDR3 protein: CASSGGQGKNTEAFF. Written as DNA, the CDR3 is TGTGCCAGCAGCGGGGGACAGGGGAAGAACACTGAAGCTTTCTTT.

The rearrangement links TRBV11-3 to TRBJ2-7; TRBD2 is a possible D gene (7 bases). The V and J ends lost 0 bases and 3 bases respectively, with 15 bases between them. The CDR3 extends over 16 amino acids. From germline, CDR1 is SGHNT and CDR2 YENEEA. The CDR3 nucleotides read TGTGCCAGCAGCTTAGAGCGCACGGGGGGCGGCTACGAGCAGTACTTC. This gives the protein CASSLERTGGGYEQYF.

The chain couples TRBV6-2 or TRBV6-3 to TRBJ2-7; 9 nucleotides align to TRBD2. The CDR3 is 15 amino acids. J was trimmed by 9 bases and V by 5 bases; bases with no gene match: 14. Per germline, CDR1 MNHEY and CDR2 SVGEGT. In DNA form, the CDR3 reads TGTGCCAGCAGTACCTTCGAAGCGGGAGGCCGGGGGCAGTACTTC. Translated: CASSTFEAGGRGQYF.

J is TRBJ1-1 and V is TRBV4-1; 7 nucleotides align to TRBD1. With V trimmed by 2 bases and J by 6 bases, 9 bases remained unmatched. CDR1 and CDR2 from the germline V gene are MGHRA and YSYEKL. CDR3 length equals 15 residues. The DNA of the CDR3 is TGCGCCAGCAGCCAAACAGACAGGGATGTAGCTGAAGCTTTCTTT. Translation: CASSQTDRDVAEAFF.

This CDR3 reads CASSPQTGIETQYF. The DNA for the CDR3 is TGTGCCAGCAGCCCACAGACAGGGATTGAGACCCAGTACTTC. V is TRBV7-9 and J is TRBJ2-5; 7 positions match TRBD1. CDR3 length: 14 amino acids. V shed 5 bases and J 5 bases; nucleotides not matched to a gene: 8. Germline V gene data show CDR1 as SEHNR and CDR2 as FQNEAQ (reference sequence).

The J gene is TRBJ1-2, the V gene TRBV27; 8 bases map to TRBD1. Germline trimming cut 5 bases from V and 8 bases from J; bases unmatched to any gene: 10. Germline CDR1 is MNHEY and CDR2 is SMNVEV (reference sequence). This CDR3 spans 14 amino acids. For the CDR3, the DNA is TGTGCCAGCAGTCCCGACAGGGGCCGGGGAGGCTACACCTTC. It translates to CASSPDRGRGGYTF.

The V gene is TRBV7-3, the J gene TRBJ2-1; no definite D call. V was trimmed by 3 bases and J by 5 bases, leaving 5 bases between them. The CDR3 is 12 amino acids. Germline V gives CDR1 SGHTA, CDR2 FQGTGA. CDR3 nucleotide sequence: TGTGCCAGCAGCTTCAGAGACAATGAGCAGTTCTTC. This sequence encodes CASSFRDNEQFF.

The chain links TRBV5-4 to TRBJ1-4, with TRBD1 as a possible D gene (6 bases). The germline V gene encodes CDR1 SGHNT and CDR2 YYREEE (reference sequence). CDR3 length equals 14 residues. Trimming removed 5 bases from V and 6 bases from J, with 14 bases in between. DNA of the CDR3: TGTGCCAGCAGTCGGGACTACAGGGATGAAAAACTGTTTTTT. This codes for CASSRDYRDEKLFF.

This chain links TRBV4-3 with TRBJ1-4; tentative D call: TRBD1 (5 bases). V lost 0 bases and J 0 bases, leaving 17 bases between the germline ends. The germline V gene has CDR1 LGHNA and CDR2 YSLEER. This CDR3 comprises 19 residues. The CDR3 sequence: CASSQEFVFQGATNEKLFF. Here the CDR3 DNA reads TGCGCCAGCAGCCAAGAGTTTGTTTTTCAGGGAGCAACTAATGAAAAACTGTTTTTT.

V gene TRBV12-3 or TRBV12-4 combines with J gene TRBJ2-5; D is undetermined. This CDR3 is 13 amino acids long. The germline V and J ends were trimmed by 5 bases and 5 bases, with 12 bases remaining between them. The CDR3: CASSTDPSETQYF. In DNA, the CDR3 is TGTGCCAGCAGTACCGACCCCTCCGAGACCCAGTACTTC.

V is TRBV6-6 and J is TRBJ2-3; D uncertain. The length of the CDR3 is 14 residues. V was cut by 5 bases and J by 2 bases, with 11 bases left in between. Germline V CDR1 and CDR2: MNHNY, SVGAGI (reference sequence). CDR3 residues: CASSSTELTDTQYF. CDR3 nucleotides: TGTGCCAGCAGTAGTACAGAGCTCACAGATACGCAGTATTTT.

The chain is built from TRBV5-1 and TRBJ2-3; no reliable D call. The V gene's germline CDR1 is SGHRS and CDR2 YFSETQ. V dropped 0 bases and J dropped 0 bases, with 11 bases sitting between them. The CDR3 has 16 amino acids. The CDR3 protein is CASSLVLRSSTDTQYF. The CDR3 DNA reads TGCGCCAGCAGCTTGGTGTTGAGATCTAGCACAGATACGCAGTATTTT.

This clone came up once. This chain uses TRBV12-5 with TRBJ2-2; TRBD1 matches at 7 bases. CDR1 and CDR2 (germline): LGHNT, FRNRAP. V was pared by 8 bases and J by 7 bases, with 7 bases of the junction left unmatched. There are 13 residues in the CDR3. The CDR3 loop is CASRTGAGGELFF. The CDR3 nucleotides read TGTGCTAGTAGAACAGGGGCCGGCGGGGAGCTGTTTTTT.

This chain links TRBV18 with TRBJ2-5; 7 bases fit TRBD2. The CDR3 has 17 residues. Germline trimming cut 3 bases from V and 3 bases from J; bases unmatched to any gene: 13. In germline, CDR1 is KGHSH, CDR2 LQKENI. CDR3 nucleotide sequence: TGTGCCAGCTCACCTGGTGGTGGAGCGGGACCCGAAGAGACCCAGTACTTC. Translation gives CASSPGGGAGPEETQYF.

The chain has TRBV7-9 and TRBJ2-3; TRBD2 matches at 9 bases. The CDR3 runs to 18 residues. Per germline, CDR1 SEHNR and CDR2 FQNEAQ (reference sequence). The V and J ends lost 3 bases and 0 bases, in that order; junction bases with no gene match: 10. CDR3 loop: CASSFVSSGEGSTDTQYF. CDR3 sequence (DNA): TGTGCCAGCAGCTTCGTGTCTAGCGGGGAGGGAAGCACAGATACGCAGTATTTT.